The 3 T cell receptor beta chains reported below all come from one sample, sequenced in a study of Ad26.COV2.S vaccination and SARS-CoV-2 variants. Treatment specified: around 19 received Ad26.COV2.S at low or high dose, single or two shots; 5 received placebo; per-sample allocation not given. Sampling was done on day 63 after the first vaccine or placebo injection. Profiling relied on immunoSEQ multiplex PCR, and the TCRdb table lists in-frame clones only, not all of them. Counted here are about 420,000 clones, around 87% occurring once; the ten biggest clones make up less than 4%. Sequenced here: peripheral blood, sampled in a trial of Ad26.COV2.S vaccine versus placebo. These receptors all come from a person aged 18-65 years who received the Ad26.COV2.S COVID-19 vaccine or a placebo.

This chain connects TRBV5-1 to TRBJ1-1; 7 positions match TRBD1. Losses at the gene ends were 4 bases for V and 3 bases for J; bases not matched to a gene: 6. This CDR3 contains 14 residues. The germline CDR1 and CDR2 sequences are SGHRS and YFSETQ. The CDR3, as DNA: TGCGCCAGCAGCCTAGCAGGGGGTTACACTGAAGCTTTCTTT. Protein: CASSLAGGYTEAFF. The whole variable domain, filled in from reference TRBV5-1 and TRBJ1-1, reads KAGVTQTPRYLIKTRGQQVTLSCSPISGHRSVSWYQQTPGQGLQFLFEYFSETQRNKGNFPGRFSGRQFSNSRSEMNVSTLELGDSALYLCASSLAGGYTEAFFGQGTRLTVV.

The chain links TRBV7-8 to TRBJ1-1; D perhaps matches TRBD1 (5 bases). V was cut by 0 bases and J by 4 bases, with 12 bases left in between. CDR1 is SGHVS and CDR2 is FQNEAQ in the germline V gene. The CDR3 runs 15 residues. The CDR3 loop reads CASSLAARAGTEAFF. CDR3 DNA: TGTGCCAGCAGCTTAGCGGCCAGGGCGGGCACTGAAGCTTTCTTT.

This clone was seen only a few times. CDR3 amino acids: CASSLGMGSGSYNSPLHF. CDR3 in DNA: TGTGCCAGCAGTTTAGGGATGGGGTCCGGATCCTATAATTCACCCCTCCACTTT. This rearrangement joins TRBV27 to TRBJ1-6, with unresolved D. The length of the CDR3 is 18 residues. Germline V lookup: CDR1 MNHEY, CDR2 SMNVEV (reference sequence). The germline V and J ends were trimmed by 2 bases and 1 base, with 15 bases remaining between them.